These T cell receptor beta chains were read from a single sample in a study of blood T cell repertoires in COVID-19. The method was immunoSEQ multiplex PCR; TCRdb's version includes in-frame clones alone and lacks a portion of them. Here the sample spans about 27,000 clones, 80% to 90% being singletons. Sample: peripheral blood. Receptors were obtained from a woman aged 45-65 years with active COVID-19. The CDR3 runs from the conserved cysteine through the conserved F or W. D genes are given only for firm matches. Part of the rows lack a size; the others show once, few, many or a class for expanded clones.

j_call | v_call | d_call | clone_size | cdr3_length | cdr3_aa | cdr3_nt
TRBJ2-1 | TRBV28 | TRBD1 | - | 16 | CASSSPLTGIYNEQFF | TGTGCCAGCAGTTCTCCTTTGACAGGGATCTACAATGAGCAGTTCTTC
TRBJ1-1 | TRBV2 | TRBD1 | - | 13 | CASSTGANTEAFF | TGTGCCAGCAGCACAGGGGCGAACACTGAAGCTTTCTTT
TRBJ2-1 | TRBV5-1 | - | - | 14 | CASSLGGRGNEQFF | TGCGCCAGCAGCTTGGGGGGGCGAGGGAATGAGCAGTTCTTC
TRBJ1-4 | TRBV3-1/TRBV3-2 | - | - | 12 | CASSQADRRLFF | TGTGCCAGCAGCCAAGCGGACAGACGTCTGTTTTTT
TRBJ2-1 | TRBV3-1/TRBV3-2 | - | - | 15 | CASSQVSGVMNEQFF | TGTGCCAGCAGCCAAGTGTCGGGAGTTATGAATGAGCAGTTCTTC
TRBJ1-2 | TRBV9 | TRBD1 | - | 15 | CASSSLGTGLLGYTF | TGTGCCAGCAGCTCCCTTGGGACAGGGCTGCTCGGCTACACCTTC
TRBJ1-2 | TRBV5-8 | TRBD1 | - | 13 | CASSTTGGYGYTF | TGTGCCAGCAGCACGACAGGGGGCTATGGCTACACCTTC
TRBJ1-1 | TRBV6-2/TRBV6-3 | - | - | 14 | CASSYSQLNTEAFF | TGTGCCAGCAGTTACTCTCAGTTGAACACTGAAGCTTTCTTT
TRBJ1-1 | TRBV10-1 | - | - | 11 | CASRRSGEAFF | TGCGCCAGCAGGAGGTCTGGCGAAGCTTTCTTT
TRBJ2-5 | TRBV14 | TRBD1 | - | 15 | CASSQGGQGVETQYF | TGTGCCAGCAGCCAAGGGGGACAGGGAGTGGAGACCCAGTACTTC
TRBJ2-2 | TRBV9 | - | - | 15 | CASSPKTVTTGELFF | TGTGCCAGCAGCCCCAAGACAGTGACCACCGGGGAGCTGTTTTTT
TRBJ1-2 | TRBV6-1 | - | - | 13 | CASSERGANGYTF | TGTGCCAGCAGTGAACGGGGGGCAAATGGCTACACCTTC
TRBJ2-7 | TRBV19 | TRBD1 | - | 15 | CASSIGTGLRYEQYF | TGTGCCAGTAGTATCGGGACAGGGCTCCGATACGAGCAGTACTTC
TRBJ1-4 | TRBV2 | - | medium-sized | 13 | CASKGRVIEKLFF | TGTGCCAGCAAGGGCAGGGTTATCGAAAAACTGTTTTTT
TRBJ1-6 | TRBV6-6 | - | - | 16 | CASSITRDTFPSPLHF | TGTGCCAGCAGCATTACAAGGGACACTTTCCCTTCACCCCTCCACTTT
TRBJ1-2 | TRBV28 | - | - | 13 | CASSLAGNYGYTF | TGTGCCAGCAGTTTGGCAGGAAACTATGGCTACACCTTC
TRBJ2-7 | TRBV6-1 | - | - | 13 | CASSETPPYEQYF | TGTGCCAGCAGTGAGACACCGCCATACGAGCAGTACTTC
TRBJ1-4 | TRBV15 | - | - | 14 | CATSPLATNEKLFF | TGTGCCACCAGCCCTTTAGCAACTAATGAAAAACTGTTTTTT
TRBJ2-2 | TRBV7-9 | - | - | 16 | CASSLGPGSNTGELFF | TGTGCCAGCAGCTTAGGTCCAGGATCGAACACCGGGGAGCTGTTTTTT
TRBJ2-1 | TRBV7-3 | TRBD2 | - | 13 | CGSLAGVINEQFF | TGTGGCAGTCTAGCGGGAGTAATCAATGAGCAGTTCTTC
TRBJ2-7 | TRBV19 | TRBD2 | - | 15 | CASSSRTSGSYEQYF | TGTGCCAGTAGCTCAAGGACTAGCGGGAGTTACGAGCAGTACTTC
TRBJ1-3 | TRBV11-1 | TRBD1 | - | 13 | CASSRDRLNTIYF | TGTGCCAGCAGCCGGGACAGGCTAAACACCATATATTTT
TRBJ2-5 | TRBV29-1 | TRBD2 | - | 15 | CSGGRAPSGRETQYF | TGCAGCGGTGGTAGGGCCCCTAGCGGGAGGGAGACCCAGTACTTC
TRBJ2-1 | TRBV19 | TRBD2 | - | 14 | CASKSLAGVNEQFF | TGTGCCAGTAAAAGTCTAGCGGGAGTCAATGAGCAGTTCTTC
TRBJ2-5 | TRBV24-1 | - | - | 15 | CATSAAGQVLETQYF | TGTGCCACCAGTGCAGCCGGCCAGGTCCTCGAGACCCAGTACTTC
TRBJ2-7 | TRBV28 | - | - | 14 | CASSLVGKNYEQYF | TGTGCCAGCAGTTTAGTCGGGAAAAACTACGAGCAGTACTTC
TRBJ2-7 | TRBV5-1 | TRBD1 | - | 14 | CASSSGTAAYEQYF | TGCGCCAGCAGCTCCGGGACAGCAGCCTACGAGCAGTACTTC
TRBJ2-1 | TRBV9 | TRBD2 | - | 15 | CASSNGLAGRNEQFF | TGTGCCAGCAGCAATGGACTAGCGGGTAGGAATGAGCAGTTCTTC
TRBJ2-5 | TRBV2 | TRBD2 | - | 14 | CASVAGGGGETQYF | TGTGCCAGCGTAGCGGGAGGAGGTGGGGAGACCCAGTACTTC
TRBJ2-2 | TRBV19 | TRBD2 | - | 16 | CASKDRLAGVGGELFF | TGTGCCAGTAAGGATCGACTAGCGGGAGTGGGCGGGGAGCTGTTTTTT
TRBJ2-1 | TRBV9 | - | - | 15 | CASSAGDGKGYEQFF | TGTGCCAGCAGCGCAGGAGACGGGAAAGGATATGAGCAGTTCTTC
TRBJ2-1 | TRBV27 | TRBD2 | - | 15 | CASSRTSGSFHEQFF | TGTGCCAGCAGTCGGACTAGCGGGAGTTTCCATGAGCAGTTCTTC
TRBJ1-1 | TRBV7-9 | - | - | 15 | CASSLESLRNTEAFF | TGTGCCAGCAGCTTAGAATCCCTGAGGAACACTGAAGCTTTCTTT
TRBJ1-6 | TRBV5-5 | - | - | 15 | CASSLASYTNSPLHF | TGTGCCAGCAGCTTGGCCTCGTACACGAATTCACCCCTCCACTTT
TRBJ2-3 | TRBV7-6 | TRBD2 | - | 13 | CASSLAASDTQYF | TGTGCCAGCAGTCTAGCGGCCTCAGATACGCAGTATTTT
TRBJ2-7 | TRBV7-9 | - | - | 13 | CASSPPLGYEQYF | TGTGCCAGCAGCCCCCCACTAGGATACGAGCAGTACTTC
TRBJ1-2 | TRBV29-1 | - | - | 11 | CSATSGDGYTF | TGCAGCGCCACGTCGGGGGATGGCTACACCTTC
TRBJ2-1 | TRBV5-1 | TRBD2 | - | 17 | CASSSPRTSGSANEQFF | TGCGCCAGCAGCTCCCCTCGGACTAGCGGGAGCGCCAATGAGCAGTTCTTC
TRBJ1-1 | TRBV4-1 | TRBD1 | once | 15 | CASSQENRGWAEAFF | TGCGCCAGCAGCCAAGAGAACAGGGGGTGGGCTGAAGCTTTCTTT